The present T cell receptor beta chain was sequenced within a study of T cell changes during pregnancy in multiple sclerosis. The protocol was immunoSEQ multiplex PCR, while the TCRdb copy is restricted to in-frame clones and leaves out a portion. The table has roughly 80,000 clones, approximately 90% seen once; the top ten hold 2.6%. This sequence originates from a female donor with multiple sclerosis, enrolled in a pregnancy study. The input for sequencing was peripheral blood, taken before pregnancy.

The CDR3 coding sequence is TGTGCCAGCCTCCTAAAAGATACGCAGTATTTT. Its translation is CASLLKDTQYF. The genes are TRBV6-1 and TRBJ2-3; D is unclear. This CDR3 comprises 11 residues. CDR1 and CDR2 from the germline V gene are MNHNS and SASEGT. Between the trimmed V and J ends, which lost 8 bases and 5 bases, there was a span of 8 bases.